Below are 9 T cell receptor beta chains sequenced from a single sample in a study of T cell clonality in common variable immunodeficiency. TCRdb keeps only in-frame clones here, not all; method: immunoSEQ multiplex PCR. The sample presents 50,000 to 65,000 clones, none singletons. Input material: peripheral blood mononuclear cells. The receptors shown here come from a person aged 18 to 75 in good health.

This clone was seen ten or more times. The CDR3 is cut off 3 residues early in the read; its end comes from the germline J gene. The chain joins TRBV30 to TRBJ1-6, with D possibly being TRBD1 (6 bases). V was cut by 4 bases and J by 10 bases, with 14 bases left in between. The CDR3 contains 13 residues. Germline V gene data show CDR1 as GTSNPN and CDR2 as SVGIG (reference sequence). CDR3 DNA, as far as it was read: TGTGCCTGGACCCTCGGGGACAAATCACCC. Translated, it gives CAWTLGDKSP. The whole CDR3 sequence reads CAWTLGDKSPLHF.

This clone was detected only a few times. The read comes to an end 3 residues before the CDR3 does, leaving the germline J gene to fill in the end. The gene calls are TRBV5-1 and TRBJ2-7, with no clear D. Trimming left V 4 bases short and J 5 bases short, with 10 bases between. The CDR3 runs 12 residues. The germline V gene has CDR1 SGHRS and CDR2 YFSETQ. This CDR3 reads CASSLDSHEQYF. The DNA read from the CDR3 is TGCGCCAGCAGCCTCGATAGTCACGAG.

This clone was counted many times. The observed sequence ends 3 residues before the CDR3 terminus, with the missing tail filled in from the germline J gene. This chain links TRBV6-2 or TRBV6-3 with TRBJ1-2, with D tentatively TRBD1 (6 bases). The V and J ends lost 6 bases and 7 bases respectively, with 18 bases between them. The CDR3 runs 14 residues. Germline CDR1 reads MNHEY; CDR2 reads SVGEGT. CDR3 in amino acids: CASSSGGGGGGYTF. Incomplete CDR3 DNA: TGTGCCAGCAGCTCGGGCGGGGGCGGAGGTGGC.

In this sample, this clone turned up many times. The CDR3 is cut off 3 residues early in the read; its end comes from the germline J gene. The chain combines TRBV10-3 with TRBJ2-3, with 13 bases lining up with TRBD2. Germline assignment: CDR1 ENHRY and CDR2 SYGVKD. With V trimmed by 4 bases and J by 4 bases, 5 bases remained unmatched. The CDR3 sequence is 16 residues long. CDR3 bases read: TGTGCCATCAGTGGGGGACTAGCGGGAAGCGCAGATACG. Protein sequence: CAISGGLAGSADT. The complete CDR3 reads CAISGGLAGSADTQYF.

Ten or more counts support this clone. The missing CDR3 end, 3 residues past where the read stops, is filled in from the germline J gene. This sequence joins TRBV20-1 and TRBJ2-1; 9 positions match TRBD1. Germline loops: CDR1 DFQATT, CDR2 SNEGSKA (reference sequence). The CDR3 has 16 amino acids. V shed 5 bases, J shed 7 bases, and the junction held 15 bases outside the gene matches. Partial CDR3 DNA: TGCAGTGCTTATACCTCCGGGACAGGGCAGCGGAATGAG. This encodes CSAYTSGTGQRNE. The whole CDR3 sequence reads CSAYTSGTGQRNEQFF.

This clone has ten or more counts. The read gets to within 3 residues of the CDR3 end, and the germline J gene fills in the rest. The V call is TRBV6-1, the J call TRBJ1-5; no reliable D call. The CDR3 sequence is 15 residues long. Germline CDR1 MNHNS, CDR2 SASEGT. The germline V and J ends were trimmed by 1 base and 2 bases, with 9 bases remaining between them. The sequenced CDR3 bases are TGTGCCAGCAGTGAAGGCGGGAGAGGCAATCAGCCC. As protein: CASSEGGRGNQP. In full, the CDR3 reads CASSEGGRGNQPQHF.

This clone was recorded a few times. The CDR3 end is not reached by the read, which stops 3 residues before it; the germline J gene fills it in. The V gene is TRBV30, the J gene TRBJ1-5; maybe TRBD1 (5 bases). Germline V gives CDR1 GTSNPN, CDR2 SVGIG (reference sequence). CDR3 length equals 16 residues. The V gene lost 2 bases and the J gene lost 7 bases, with 21 bases spanning the gap. The sequenced CDR3 bases are TGTGCCTGGAGTCGCATGAGACAGTTTGGTTGGCAGCCC. Translation gives CAWSRMRQFGWQP. The complete CDR3 reads CAWSRMRQFGWQPQHF.

This clone was observed at least ten times. From the germline J gene comes the end of the CDR3, since the read stops 3 residues before it. The chain employs TRBV7-9 and TRBJ2-7; 13 bases map to TRBD2. Germline trimming cut 2 bases from V and 4 bases from J; bases unmatched to any gene: 2. The CDR3 is 15 amino acids. Germline CDR1 SEHNR, CDR2 FQNEAQ (reference sequence). Here the CDR3 reads CASSLPGLAGYEQYF. The sequenced part of the CDR3 DNA is TGTGCCAGCAGCTTACCGGGACTAGCGGGGTACGAG. The full variable domain, its missing parts supplied by reference TRBV7-9 and TRBJ2-7, is DTGVSQNPRHKITKRGQNVTFRCDPISEHNRLYWYRQTLGQGPEFLTYFQNEAQLEKSRLLSDRFSAERPKGSFSTLEIQRTEQGDSAMYLCASSLPGLAGYEQYFGPGTRLTVT.

The sample holds many counts of this clone. The CDR3 end lies 3 residues beyond the end of the read and is filled in from the germline J gene. V and J are TRBV10-3 and TRBJ2-7, with 8 positions matching TRBD1. Germline V gene sequence: CDR1 ENHRY, CDR2 SYGVKD. The CDR3 is 13 amino acids. V gave up 2 bases and J gave up 6 bases; unmatched junction bases: 3. The CDR3 bases that were read are TGTGCCATCAGTGAGGACAGGGGCTTCGAG. This encodes CAISEDRGFE. The CDR3 in full is CAISEDRGFEQYF.